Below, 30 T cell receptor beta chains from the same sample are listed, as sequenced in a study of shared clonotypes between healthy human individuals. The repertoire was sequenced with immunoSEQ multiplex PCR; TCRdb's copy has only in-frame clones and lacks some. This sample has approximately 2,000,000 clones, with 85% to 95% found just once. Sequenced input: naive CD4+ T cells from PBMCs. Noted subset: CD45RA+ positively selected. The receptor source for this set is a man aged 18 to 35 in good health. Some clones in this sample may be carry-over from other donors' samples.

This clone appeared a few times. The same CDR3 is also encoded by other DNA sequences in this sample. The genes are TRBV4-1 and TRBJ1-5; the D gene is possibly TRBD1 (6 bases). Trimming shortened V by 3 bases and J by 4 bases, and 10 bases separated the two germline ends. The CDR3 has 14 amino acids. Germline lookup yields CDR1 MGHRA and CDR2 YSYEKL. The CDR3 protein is CASSQDSPNQPQHF. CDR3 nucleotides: TGCGCCAGCAGCCAGGACAGCCCGAATCAGCCCCAGCATTTT.

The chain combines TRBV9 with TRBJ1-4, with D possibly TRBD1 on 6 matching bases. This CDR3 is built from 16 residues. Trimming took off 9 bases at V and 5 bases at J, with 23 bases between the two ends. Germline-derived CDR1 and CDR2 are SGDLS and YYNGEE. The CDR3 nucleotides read TGTGCCAACAGGGCGAGGGGGAAGGGTCCAAATGAAAAACTGTTTTTT. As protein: CANRARGKGPNEKLFF.

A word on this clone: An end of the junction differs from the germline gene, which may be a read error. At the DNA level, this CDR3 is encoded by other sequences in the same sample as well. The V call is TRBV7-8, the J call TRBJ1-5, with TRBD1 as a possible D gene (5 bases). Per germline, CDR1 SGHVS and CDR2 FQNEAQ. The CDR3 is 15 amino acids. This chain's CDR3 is CASSFLQGMNQPQHF. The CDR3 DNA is TGCGCCAGCAGCTTCCTCCAGGGCATGAATCAGCCCCAGCATTTT.

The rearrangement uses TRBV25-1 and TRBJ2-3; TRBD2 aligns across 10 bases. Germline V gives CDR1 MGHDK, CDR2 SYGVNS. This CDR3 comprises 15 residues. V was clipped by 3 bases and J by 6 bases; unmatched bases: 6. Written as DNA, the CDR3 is TGTGCCAGCAGTGATGCTAGCGGGAGTGCGGATACGCAGTATTTT. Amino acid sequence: CASSDASGSADTQYF.

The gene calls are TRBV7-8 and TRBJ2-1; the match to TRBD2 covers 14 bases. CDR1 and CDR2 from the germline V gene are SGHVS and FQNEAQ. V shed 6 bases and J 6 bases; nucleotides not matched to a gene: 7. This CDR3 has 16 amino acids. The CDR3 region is CASSRLAGGPSNEQFF. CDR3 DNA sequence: TGTGCCAGCAGTAGACTAGCGGGAGGGCCGAGCAATGAGCAGTTCTTC.

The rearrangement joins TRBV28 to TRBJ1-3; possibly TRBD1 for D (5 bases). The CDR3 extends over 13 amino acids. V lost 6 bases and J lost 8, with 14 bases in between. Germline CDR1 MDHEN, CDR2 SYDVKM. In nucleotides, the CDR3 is TGTGCCAGCAGCTTGGTTGGGGACTACACCATATATTTT. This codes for CASSLVGDYTIYF.

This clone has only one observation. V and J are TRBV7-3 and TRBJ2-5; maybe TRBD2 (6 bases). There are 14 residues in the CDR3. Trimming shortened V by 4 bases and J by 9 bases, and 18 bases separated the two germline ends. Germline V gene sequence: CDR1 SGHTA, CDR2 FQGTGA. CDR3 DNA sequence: TGTGCCAGCAGCTACGGGAGAACCACCGCGGCCCAGTACTTC. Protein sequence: CASSYGRTTAAQYF.

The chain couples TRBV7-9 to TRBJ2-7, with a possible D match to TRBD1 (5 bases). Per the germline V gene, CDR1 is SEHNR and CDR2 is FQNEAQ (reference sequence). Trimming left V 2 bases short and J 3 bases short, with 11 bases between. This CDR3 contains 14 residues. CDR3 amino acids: CASSLFDQGYEQYF. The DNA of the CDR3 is TGTGCCAGCAGCTTATTCGATCAGGGCTACGAGCAGTACTTC.

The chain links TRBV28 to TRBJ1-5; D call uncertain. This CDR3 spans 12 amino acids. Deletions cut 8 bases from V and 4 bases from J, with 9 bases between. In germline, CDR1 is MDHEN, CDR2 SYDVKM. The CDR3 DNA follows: TGTGCCAGCCTTTCGGGGAATCAGCCCCAGCATTTT. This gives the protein CASLSGNQPQHF.

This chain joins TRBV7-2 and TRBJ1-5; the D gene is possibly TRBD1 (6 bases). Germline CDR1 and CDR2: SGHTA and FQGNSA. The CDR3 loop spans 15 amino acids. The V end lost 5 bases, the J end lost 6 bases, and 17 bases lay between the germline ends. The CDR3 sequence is CASSTSLAGAQPQHF. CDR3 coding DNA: TGTGCCAGCAGCACCTCGCTGGCAGGGGCTCAGCCCCAGCATTTT.

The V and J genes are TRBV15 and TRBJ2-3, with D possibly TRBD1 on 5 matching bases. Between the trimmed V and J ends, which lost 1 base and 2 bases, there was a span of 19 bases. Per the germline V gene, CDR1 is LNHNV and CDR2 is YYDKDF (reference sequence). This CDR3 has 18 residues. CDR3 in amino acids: CATSRGTRAITLTDTQYF. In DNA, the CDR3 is TGTGCCACCAGCAGAGGGACCAGGGCGATAACCCTCACAGATACGCAGTATTTT.

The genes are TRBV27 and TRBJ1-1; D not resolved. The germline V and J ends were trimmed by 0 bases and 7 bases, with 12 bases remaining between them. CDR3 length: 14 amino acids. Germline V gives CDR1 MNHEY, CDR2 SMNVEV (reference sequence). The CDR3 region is CASSLSGSQSEAFF. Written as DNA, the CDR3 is TGTGCCAGCAGTTTATCCGGTTCGCAAAGTGAAGCTTTCTTT.

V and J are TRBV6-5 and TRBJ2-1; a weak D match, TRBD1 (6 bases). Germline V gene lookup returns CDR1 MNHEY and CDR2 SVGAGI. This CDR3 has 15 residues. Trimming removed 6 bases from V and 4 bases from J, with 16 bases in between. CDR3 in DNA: TGTGCCAGCAGCCGAGGGGGTTTAGGTTACAATGAGCAGTTCTTC. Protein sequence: CASSRGGLGYNEQFF.

The CDR3 protein is CASSEYAGGTEAFF. The CDR3 DNA reads as TGTGCCAGCAGTGAATATGCGGGAGGGACTGAAGCTTTCTTT. This chain connects TRBV25-1 to TRBJ1-1, with unresolved D. V was cut by 0 bases and J by 5 bases, with 10 bases left in between. The CDR3 is made up of 14 amino acids. Germline V gene data show CDR1 as MGHDK and CDR2 as SYGVNS. The variable domain in full, completed from reference TRBV25-1 and TRBJ1-1, reads EADIYQTPRYLVIGTGKKITLECSQTMGHDKMYWYQQDPGMELHLIHYSYGVNSTEKGDLSSESTVSRIRTEHFPLTLESARPSHTSQYLCASSEYAGGTEAFFGQGTRLTVV.

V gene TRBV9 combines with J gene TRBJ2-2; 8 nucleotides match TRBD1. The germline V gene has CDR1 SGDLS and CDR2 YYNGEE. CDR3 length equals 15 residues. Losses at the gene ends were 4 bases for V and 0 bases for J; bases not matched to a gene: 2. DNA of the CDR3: TGTGCCAGCAGCCGGGACAGGCCGAACACCGGGGAGCTGTTTTTT. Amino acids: CASSRDRPNTGELFF.

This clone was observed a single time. CDR3 protein: CASSLVATNLYGYTF. CDR3 bases: TGTGCCAGCAGCTTAGTGGCGACAAATCTCTATGGCTACACCTTC. The chain couples TRBV11-2 to TRBJ1-2, with unresolved D. The length of the CDR3 is 15 residues. With 1 base removed from V and 4 bases from J, the gap between germline ends came to 13 bases. CDR1 SGHAT and CDR2 FQNNGV come from the germline V gene.

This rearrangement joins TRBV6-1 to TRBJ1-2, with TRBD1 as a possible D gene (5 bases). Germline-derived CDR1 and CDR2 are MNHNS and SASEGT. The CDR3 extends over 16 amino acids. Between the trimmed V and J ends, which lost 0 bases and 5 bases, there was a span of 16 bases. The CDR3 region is CASSEALGRGPYGYTF. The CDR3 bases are TGTGCCAGCAGTGAAGCCCTGGGTCGGGGACCGTATGGCTACACCTTC.

CDR3 coding DNA: TGTGCCAGCAGTCCAGGGCCCGTCACGGGGACCCAGTACTTC. Translation: CASSPGPVTGTQYF. J is TRBJ2-5 and V is TRBV6-5; weak D call: TRBD1 (5 bases). Germline loops: CDR1 MNHEY, CDR2 SVGAGI. V gave up 5 bases and J gave up 7 bases, with 17 bases separating them. The CDR3 has 14 residues.

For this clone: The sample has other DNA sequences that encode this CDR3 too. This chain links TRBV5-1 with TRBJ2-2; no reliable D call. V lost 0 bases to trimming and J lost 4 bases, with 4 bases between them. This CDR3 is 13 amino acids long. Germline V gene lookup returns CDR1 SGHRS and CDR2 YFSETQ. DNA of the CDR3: TGCGCCAGCAGCTTGGCGGTCACCGGGGAGCTGTTTTTT. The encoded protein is CASSLAVTGELFF.

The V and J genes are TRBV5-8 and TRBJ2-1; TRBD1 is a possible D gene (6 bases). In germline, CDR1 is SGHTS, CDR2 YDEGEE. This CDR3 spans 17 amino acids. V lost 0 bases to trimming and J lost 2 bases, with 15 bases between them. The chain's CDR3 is CASSLARGGGTYNEQFF. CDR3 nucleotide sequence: TGTGCCAGCAGCTTGGCCAGGGGTGGGGGTACCTACAATGAGCAGTTCTTC.

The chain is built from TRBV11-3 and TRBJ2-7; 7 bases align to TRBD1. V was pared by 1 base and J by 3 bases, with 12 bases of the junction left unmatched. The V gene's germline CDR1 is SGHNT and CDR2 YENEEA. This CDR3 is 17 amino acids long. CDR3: CASSLGPDRAEFYEQYF. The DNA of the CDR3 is TGTGCCAGCAGCTTAGGCCCCGACAGGGCCGAATTCTACGAGCAGTACTTC.

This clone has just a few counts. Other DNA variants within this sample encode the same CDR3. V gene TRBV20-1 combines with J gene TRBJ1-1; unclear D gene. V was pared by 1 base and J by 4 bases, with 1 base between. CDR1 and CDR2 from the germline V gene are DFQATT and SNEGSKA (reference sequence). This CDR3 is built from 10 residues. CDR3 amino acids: CSARVTEAFF. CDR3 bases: TGCAGTGCTAGAGTCACTGAAGCTTTCTTT.

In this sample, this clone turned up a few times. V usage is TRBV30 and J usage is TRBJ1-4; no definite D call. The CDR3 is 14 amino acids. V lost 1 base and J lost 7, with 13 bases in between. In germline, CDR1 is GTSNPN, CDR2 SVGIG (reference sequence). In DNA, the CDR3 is TGTGCCTGGAGTGGCCTGATGGTTGGTGAAAAACTGTTTTTT. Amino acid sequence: CAWSGLMVGEKLFF.

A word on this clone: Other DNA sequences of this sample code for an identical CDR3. The CDR3 reads CASSSSTDTQYF. The CDR3 DNA reads as TGTGCCAGCTCCTCTTCAACAGATACGCAGTATTTT. The chain has TRBV9 and TRBJ2-3; no definite D call. The CDR3 sequence is 12 residues long. With 7 bases removed from V and 3 bases from J, the gap between germline ends came to 9 bases. Per the germline V gene, CDR1 is SGDLS and CDR2 is YYNGEE.

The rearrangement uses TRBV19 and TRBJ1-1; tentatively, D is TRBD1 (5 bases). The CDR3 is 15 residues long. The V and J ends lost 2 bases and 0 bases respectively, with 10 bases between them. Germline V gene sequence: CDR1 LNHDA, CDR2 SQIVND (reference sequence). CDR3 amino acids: CASSITWGMNTEAFF. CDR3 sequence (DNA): TGTGCCAGTAGTATAACATGGGGGATGAACACTGAAGCTTTCTTT.

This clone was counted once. The CDR3 sequence is CASAQGTTNEKLFF. The CDR3 nucleotides read TGTGCCAGCGCACAGGGAACAACTAATGAAAAACTGTTTTTT. The rearrangement joins TRBV2 to TRBJ1-4, with a weak D call TRBD1 (6 bases). Per the germline V gene, CDR1 is SNHLY and CDR2 is FYNNEI. The V end lost 8 bases, the J end lost 0 bases, and 10 bases lay between the germline ends. CDR3 length: 14 amino acids.

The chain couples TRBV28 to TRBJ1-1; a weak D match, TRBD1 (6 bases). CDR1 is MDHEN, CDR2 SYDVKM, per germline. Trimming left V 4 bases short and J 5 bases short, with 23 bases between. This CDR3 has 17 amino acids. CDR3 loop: CASSSPVGHHQGTEAFF. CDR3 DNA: TGTGCCAGCAGTTCCCCGGTGGGACACCACCAGGGTACTGAAGCTTTCTTT.

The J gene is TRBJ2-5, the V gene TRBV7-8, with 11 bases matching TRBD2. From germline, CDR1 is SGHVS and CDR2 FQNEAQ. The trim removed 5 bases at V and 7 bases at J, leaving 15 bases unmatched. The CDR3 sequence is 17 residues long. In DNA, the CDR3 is TGTGCCAGCAGCCCCCGAATAGCGGGAGGGAAAACCGGGACCCAGTACTTC. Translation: CASSPRIAGGKTGTQYF.

The CDR3 protein is CASSFSTDYGYTF. CDR3 in DNA: TGTGCCAGCAGTTTTTCGACGGACTATGGCTACACCTTC. This chain connects TRBV27 to TRBJ1-2; D unclear. The CDR3 spans 13 residues. Germline assignment: CDR1 MNHEY and CDR2 SMNVEV (reference sequence). The germline V and J ends were trimmed by 3 bases and 3 bases, with 8 bases remaining between them.

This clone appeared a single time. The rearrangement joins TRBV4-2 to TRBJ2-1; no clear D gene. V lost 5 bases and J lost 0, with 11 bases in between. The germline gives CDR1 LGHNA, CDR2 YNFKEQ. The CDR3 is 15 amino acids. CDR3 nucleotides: TGTGCCAGCAGCGAGGCCTCCAGCTCCTACAATGAGCAGTTCTTC. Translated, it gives CASSEASSSYNEQFF.